This T cell receptor beta chain is drawn from a study of brain metastases from non-small cell lung cancer. The data were produced by immunoSEQ multiplex PCR, yet TCRdb's version contains in-frame clones alone and is incomplete. This table has 13,000 to 15,000 clones, roughly four fifths appearing once. The CDR3 runs to 15 residues. V lost 6 bases, J lost 2 bases, and 14 bases lay in between. Germline CDR1 SGHTA, CDR2 FQGNSA. The sequence derives from a donor at least 40 years old with non-small cell lung cancer. The sequencing input was primary lung tumor tissue. The chain employs TRBV7-2 and TRBJ1-5; maybe TRBD1 (6 bases). DNA of the CDR3: TGTGCCAGCAGTCCCACAGGGCAGGGCAATCAGCCCCAGCATTTT. It translates to CASSPTGQGNQPQHF.